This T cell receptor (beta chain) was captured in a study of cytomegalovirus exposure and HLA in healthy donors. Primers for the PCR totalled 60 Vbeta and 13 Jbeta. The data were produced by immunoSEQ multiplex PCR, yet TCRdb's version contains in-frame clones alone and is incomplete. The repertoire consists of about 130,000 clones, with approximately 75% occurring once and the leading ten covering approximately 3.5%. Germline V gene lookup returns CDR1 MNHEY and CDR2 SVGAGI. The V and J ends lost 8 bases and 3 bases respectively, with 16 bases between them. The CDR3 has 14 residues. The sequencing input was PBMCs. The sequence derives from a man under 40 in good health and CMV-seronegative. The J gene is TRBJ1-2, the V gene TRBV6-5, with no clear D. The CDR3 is CASHRSQWDYGYTF. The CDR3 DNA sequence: TGTGCCAGCCACCGATCACAGTGGGACTATGGCTACACCTTC.